This is a list of T cell receptor beta chains from one sample in a study of blood T cell repertoires in COVID-19. The data were produced by immunoSEQ multiplex PCR, yet TCRdb's version contains in-frame clones alone and is incomplete. The profile shows fewer than 300,000 clones, roughly four fifths of them singletons. What was sequenced was PBMCs or T cells enriched from blood (not recorded which). The receptors originated from a man aged 40-55 years who had been exposed to COVID-19. Both conserved end residues are part of each CDR3.

v_call	j_call	cdr3_aa
TRBV7-3	TRBJ2-3	CASSLTSGRADTQYF
TRBV9	TRBJ2-2	CASNRGTAVSGELFF
TRBV5-4	TRBJ2-3	CASSGSGESTDTQYF
TRBV7-3	TRBJ1-1	CASSTFLNTEAFF
TRBV5-1	TRBJ1-2	CAPRKRTALPHYGYTF
TRBV13	TRBJ2-1	CASSLTSWEQFF
TRBV7-2	TRBJ2-1	CASHSSYNEQFF
TRBV19	TRBJ1-1	CASSIRTGRTEAFF
TRBV28	TRBJ1-3	CASSPGLGNTIYF
TRBV24-1	TRBJ2-3	CATSDPTRSTDTQYF
TRBV4-1	TRBJ2-3	CASSQVQGSTDTQYF
TRBV7-9	TRBJ1-2	CASSTGQSNYGYTF
TRBV19	TRBJ2-2	CASSALTGTGELFF
TRBV27	TRBJ1-2	CASSLDRRYGYTF
TRBV7-9	TRBJ1-1	CASSFTTEAFF
TRBV3-1/TRBV3-2	TRBJ1-5	CASSQDHSNQPQHF
TRBV5-1	TRBJ2-3	CASSPWGLATASTDTQYF
TRBV24-1	TRBJ2-5	CATSDTTGLRETQYF
TRBV7-9	TRBJ1-6	CASSLESLNSPLHF
TRBV10-3	TRBJ1-6	CAITAEADSPLHF
TRBV29-1	TRBJ2-5	CGARDRVEETQYF
TRBV29-1	TRBJ1-1	CSGKGQNTEAFF
TRBV4-1	TRBJ1-3	CASSQGGVTGNTIYF